The rows below give T cell receptor beta chains drawn from one sample of a study of T cell responses to AZD1222 COVID-19 vaccine. Sequenced by immunoSEQ multiplex PCR; TCRdb stores in-frame clones only, minus some. Of some 80,000 clones listed, around 88% are singletons. Sample: peripheral blood, taken 28 days after the second dose of the MenACWY control vaccine. These receptors came from an adult who received the MenACWY meningococcal vaccine as a control. CDR3s leave out the opening cysteine and the closing phenylalanine or tryptophan. A D gene is named only where the DNA matches it firmly. Where a row states a size, it is once, few, many or the class of an expanded clone; other rows omit it.

j_call: TRBJ2-1; d_call: TRBD1; clone_size: NA; v_call: TRBV27; cdr3_aa: ASSILLTGRRYNEQF
j_call: TRBJ1-2; d_call: NA; clone_size: NA; v_call: TRBV19; cdr3_aa: ASSIAFAANYGYT
j_call: TRBJ2-5; d_call: TRBD2; clone_size: NA; v_call: TRBV19; cdr3_aa: ASSRGTSGSQETQY
j_call: TRBJ2-5; d_call: TRBD1; clone_size: NA; v_call: TRBV15; cdr3_aa: ATSRGTGDQETQY
j_call: TRBJ1-1; d_call: NA; clone_size: NA; v_call: TRBV14; cdr3_aa: ASSQDSRQRNTEAF
j_call: TRBJ1-2; d_call: NA; clone_size: few; v_call: TRBV28; cdr3_aa: ASSVTGGYT
j_call: TRBJ2-1; d_call: NA; clone_size: NA; v_call: TRBV6-2/TRBV6-3; cdr3_aa: ASSRATSSSTEQF
j_call: TRBJ1-5; d_call: TRBD1; clone_size: NA; v_call: TRBV28; cdr3_aa: ASSRDPDRGNQPQH
j_call: TRBJ1-4; d_call: NA; clone_size: NA; v_call: TRBV15; cdr3_aa: ATSKYLDSNEKLF
j_call: TRBJ1-1; d_call: NA; clone_size: NA; v_call: TRBV5-1; cdr3_aa: ASSLTGPNTEAF
j_call: TRBJ2-4; d_call: NA; clone_size: few; v_call: TRBV6-6; cdr3_aa: ASSYPRDIQY
j_call: TRBJ2-2; d_call: NA; clone_size: many; v_call: TRBV12-5; cdr3_aa: ASGLVPGGALTGELF
j_call: TRBJ1-1; d_call: NA; clone_size: NA; v_call: TRBV29-1; cdr3_aa: SVEFVNTEAF
j_call: TRBJ2-1; d_call: NA; clone_size: NA; v_call: TRBV4-2; cdr3_aa: ASSQGRNEQF
j_call: TRBJ2-2; d_call: NA; clone_size: NA; v_call: TRBV19; cdr3_aa: ASSIGSGLGPRSLGGELF
j_call: TRBJ1-6; d_call: TRBD1; clone_size: NA; v_call: TRBV5-1; cdr3_aa: ASSLLLGDRGNSPLH
j_call: TRBJ2-7; d_call: NA; clone_size: NA; v_call: TRBV6-1; cdr3_aa: ASSEGQGMDGQY
j_call: TRBJ1-6; d_call: NA; clone_size: once; v_call: TRBV11-2; cdr3_aa: ASSSRDGRYNSPLH
j_call: TRBJ2-1; d_call: TRBD2; clone_size: NA; v_call: TRBV19; cdr3_aa: ASSPNSGTSMNEQF
j_call: TRBJ1-2; d_call: TRBD1; clone_size: medium-sized; v_call: TRBV19; cdr3_aa: ASSERTGVNGYT
j_call: TRBJ2-5; d_call: NA; clone_size: NA; v_call: TRBV5-1; cdr3_aa: ASSLVRTDQETQY
j_call: TRBJ2-3; d_call: TRBD2; clone_size: NA; v_call: TRBV24-1; cdr3_aa: ATSQRGGTDTQY
j_call: TRBJ2-3; d_call: NA; clone_size: NA; v_call: TRBV5-1; cdr3_aa: ASSLDISTDTQY
j_call: TRBJ1-5; d_call: NA; clone_size: NA; v_call: TRBV4-1; cdr3_aa: ASSPQGPTAGNQPQH
j_call: TRBJ1-4; d_call: NA; clone_size: NA; v_call: TRBV2; cdr3_aa: ASRRGGQIATNEKLF
j_call: TRBJ2-1; d_call: NA; clone_size: NA; v_call: TRBV14; cdr3_aa: ASSQARVPSEQF
j_call: TRBJ1-2; d_call: TRBD1; clone_size: NA; v_call: TRBV7-2; cdr3_aa: ASSSQGARGYT
j_call: TRBJ2-5; d_call: NA; clone_size: NA; v_call: TRBV19; cdr3_aa: ASSIYPEGKTQY
j_call: TRBJ1-4; d_call: TRBD1; clone_size: NA; v_call: TRBV2; cdr3_aa: ASSLRDRGDEKLF
j_call: TRBJ2-7; d_call: TRBD1; clone_size: NA; v_call: TRBV5-4; cdr3_aa: ASSSGQGRDEQY
j_call: TRBJ1-1; d_call: NA; clone_size: NA; v_call: TRBV3-1/TRBV3-2; cdr3_aa: ASSREARSTEAF
j_call: TRBJ1-2; d_call: TRBD1; clone_size: NA; v_call: TRBV16; cdr3_aa: ASSRSTGGYGYGYT
j_call: TRBJ2-1; d_call: NA; clone_size: NA; v_call: TRBV3-1/TRBV3-2; cdr3_aa: ASSRAGGAYNEQF
j_call: TRBJ1-2; d_call: NA; clone_size: once; v_call: TRBV15; cdr3_aa: ATSREVQGARGYGYT
j_call: TRBJ2-3; d_call: NA; clone_size: NA; v_call: TRBV5-1; cdr3_aa: ASSLDGGRGDTQY
j_call: TRBJ1-5; d_call: TRBD1; clone_size: NA; v_call: TRBV7-2; cdr3_aa: ASSFSTGSNQPQH
j_call: TRBJ1-3; d_call: NA; clone_size: NA; v_call: TRBV5-1; cdr3_aa: ASSDGGGSGNTIY
j_call: TRBJ1-2; d_call: NA; clone_size: NA; v_call: TRBV13; cdr3_aa: ASSLAQGLYGYT
j_call: TRBJ2-7; d_call: TRBD2; clone_size: NA; v_call: TRBV7-2; cdr3_aa: ASSSGLAGTYEQY
j_call: TRBJ1-2; d_call: NA; clone_size: NA; v_call: TRBV27; cdr3_aa: ASSDGYGYT
j_call: TRBJ2-7; d_call: TRBD1; clone_size: NA; v_call: TRBV7-6; cdr3_aa: ASSLEAVGQGISKQY
j_call: TRBJ1-1; d_call: NA; clone_size: NA; v_call: TRBV5-1; cdr3_aa: AGLEIPRTVNTEAF
j_call: TRBJ1-3; d_call: NA; clone_size: NA; v_call: TRBV9; cdr3_aa: ASSVAPQENSGNTIY
j_call: TRBJ1-1; d_call: NA; clone_size: NA; v_call: TRBV5-5; cdr3_aa: ASSLILTKNTEAF
j_call: TRBJ1-1; d_call: NA; clone_size: NA; v_call: TRBV6-5; cdr3_aa: ASIRGGNTEAF
j_call: TRBJ2-2; d_call: NA; clone_size: NA; v_call: TRBV4-1; cdr3_aa: ASSQFRDGTNTGELF
j_call: TRBJ2-2; d_call: TRBD2; clone_size: once; v_call: TRBV5-1; cdr3_aa: ASRVDSGTPELF
j_call: TRBJ2-1; d_call: NA; clone_size: NA; v_call: TRBV9; cdr3_aa: ASSVAWYNEQF
j_call: TRBJ2-2; d_call: NA; clone_size: NA; v_call: TRBV19; cdr3_aa: ASSTTRTGELF
j_call: TRBJ2-1; d_call: NA; clone_size: NA; v_call: TRBV11-3; cdr3_aa: ASSLDGQINEQF
j_call: TRBJ2-1; d_call: NA; clone_size: NA; v_call: TRBV4-3; cdr3_aa: ASSVEGLQDNEQF
j_call: TRBJ2-7; d_call: NA; clone_size: NA; v_call: TRBV30; cdr3_aa: AWSVRSAGLGFEQY
j_call: TRBJ1-3; d_call: TRBD1; clone_size: NA; v_call: TRBV5-4; cdr3_aa: ASSLGTGWSGNTIY
j_call: TRBJ1-2; d_call: NA; clone_size: NA; v_call: TRBV5-6; cdr3_aa: ASSRSRRGDYGYT
j_call: TRBJ2-1; d_call: NA; clone_size: once; v_call: TRBV10-2; cdr3_aa: ASRDPDRFRQQF
j_call: TRBJ1-2; d_call: NA; clone_size: NA; v_call: TRBV5-6; cdr3_aa: ASSVDRTGGYT
j_call: TRBJ2-7; d_call: NA; clone_size: NA; v_call: TRBV7-9; cdr3_aa: ASSPTGVYEQY
j_call: TRBJ1-5; d_call: NA; clone_size: NA; v_call: TRBV30; cdr3_aa: AWNGGNQPQH
j_call: TRBJ1-1; d_call: NA; clone_size: NA; v_call: TRBV18; cdr3_aa: ASSPVQLTVLNTEAF
j_call: TRBJ1-5; d_call: TRBD1; clone_size: NA; v_call: TRBV6-2/TRBV6-3; cdr3_aa: ASSYSLLTGGDFNNQPQH